This entry lists 15 T cell receptor beta chains sequenced from one sample in a study of blood T cell repertoires in COVID-19. Assay used: immunoSEQ multiplex PCR; TCRdb lists only in-frame clones, some missing. Of about 120,000 clones in the sample, roughly 84% were seen once. The source material was PBMCs or T cells enriched from blood (not recorded which). These receptors were collected from a woman aged 25-40 years who had recovered from COVID-19.

In regard to this clone: In the same sample, other DNA sequences code for this CDR3. The rearrangement uses TRBV28 and TRBJ2-7; 9 bases are shared with TRBD2. Looked up from germline, CDR1 is MDHEN and CDR2 is SYDVKM. The CDR3 consists of 15 residues. V gave up 2 bases and J gave up 1 base; unmatched junction bases: 3. CDR3 residues: CASSLAAGGSYEQYF. The CDR3 region has the DNA TGTGCCAGCAGTTTAGCGGCGGGAGGGTCCTACGAGCAGTACTTC. Using reference TRBV28 and TRBJ2-7 for the parts outside the CDR3, the full variable domain is DVKVTQSSRYLVKRTGEKVFLECVQDMDHENMFWYRQDPGLGLRLIYFSYDVKMKEKGDIPEGYSVSREKKERFSLILESASTNQTSMYLCASSLAAGGSYEQYFGPGTRLTVT.

This chain links TRBV5-1 with TRBJ2-7; 10 nucleotides align to TRBD1. The germline V gene encodes CDR1 SGHRS and CDR2 YFSETQ. Trimming took 3 bases from V and 1 from J; bases not matched to a gene: 7. This CDR3 has 16 amino acids. The CDR3 region is CASSWNRDRGSYEQYF. As DNA, the CDR3 is TGCGCCAGCAGCTGGAACCGGGACAGGGGTTCCTACGAGCAGTACTTC.

The CDR3 protein is CASSPPRGLAGVRHADEQFF. CDR3 in DNA: TGTGCCAGCAGTCCACCCAGGGGACTAGCGGGAGTCCGCCACGCGGATGAGCAGTTCTTC. The chain has TRBV6-2 or TRBV6-3 and TRBJ2-1; TRBD2 aligns across 14 bases. The V gene end was trimmed by 5 bases and the J gene end by 8 bases; junction bases not matched to a gene: 20. CDR3 size: 20 residues. Germline V CDR1 and CDR2: MNHEY, SVGEGT.

This chain connects TRBV11-1 to TRBJ2-3; 8 nucleotides match TRBD1. Trimming cost V 3 bases and J 11 bases; bases outside gene matches: 1. The germline CDR1 and CDR2 sequences are SGHAT and FQDESV (reference sequence). The CDR3 spans 11 residues. This chain's CDR3 is CASSFGTGQYF. CDR3 DNA sequence: TGTGCCAGCAGCTTCGGGACAGGGCAGTATTTT.

The J gene is TRBJ2-5, the V gene TRBV2; 9 positions agree with TRBD1. From germline, CDR1 is SNHLY and CDR2 FYNNEI. V was clipped by 5 bases and J by 5 bases; unmatched bases: 3. The CDR3 has 13 amino acids. As DNA, the CDR3 is TGTGCCAGCAGTCTGGGACAGGGTGAGACCCAGTACTTC. Protein product: CASSLGQGETQYF.

The J gene is TRBJ2-1, the V gene TRBV27; TRBD2 agrees at 10 bases. CDR3 length: 16 residues. Trimming removed 1 base from V and 7 bases from J; junction bases left unmatched: 7. Germline-derived CDR1 and CDR2 are MNHEY and SMNVEV (reference sequence). CDR3 nucleotides: TGTGCCAGCAGTTTATATGCTAGCGGGAGCCCTAATGAGCAGTTCTTC. Translating it yields CASSLYASGSPNEQFF.

CDR3 coding DNA: TGCGCCAGCAGCCCGGAACCCAGCGGTATAGCCAAAAACATTCAGTACTTC. Translated, it gives CASSPEPSGIAKNIQYF. J is TRBJ2-4 and V is TRBV4-3, with D maybe TRBD2 (5 bases). The CDR3 sequence is 17 residues long. The germline V gene encodes CDR1 LGHNA and CDR2 YSLEER. The germline V and J ends were trimmed by 4 bases and 0 bases, with 16 bases remaining between them.

The chain employs TRBV5-6 and TRBJ2-7; 14 bases map to TRBD2. Germline V CDR1 and CDR2: SGHDT, YYEEEE. J lost 6 bases, V lost 4 bases, and 12 bases had no gene match. The CDR3 sequence is 17 residues long. The CDR3 is CASSLRVGLAGGGEQYF. CDR3 DNA sequence: TGTGCCAGCAGCCTCCGGGTTGGACTAGCGGGAGGAGGCGAGCAGTACTTC.

The CDR3 region is CASRAGGMNTEAFF. The DNA of the CDR3 is TGTGCCAGCAGAGCAGGGGGTATGAACACTGAAGCTTTCTTT. The V and J genes are TRBV7-3 and TRBJ1-1; 7 nucleotides match TRBD1. Germline V CDR1 and CDR2: SGHTA, FQGTGA. This CDR3 spans 14 amino acids. Losses at the gene ends were 6 bases for V and 0 bases for J; bases not matched to a gene: 4.

The genes are TRBV28 and TRBJ1-2; 7 bases are a match to TRBD1. The CDR3 has 13 amino acids. V was clipped by 6 bases and J by 2 bases; unmatched bases: 3. The germline V gene encodes CDR1 MDHEN and CDR2 SYDVKM. The CDR3 sequence is CASSWGQNYGYTF. The CDR3, as DNA: TGTGCCAGCAGCTGGGGACAGAACTATGGCTACACCTTC.

The chain uses TRBV18 and TRBJ1-5, with D possibly TRBD1 on 6 matching bases. CDR1 is KGHSH and CDR2 is LQKENI in the germline V gene. V was clipped by 5 bases and J by 8 bases, with 13 bases between them. This CDR3 contains 13 residues. CDR3 in amino acids: CASSRTQGEPQHF. The CDR3 DNA reads TGTGCCAGCTCAAGAACACAGGGCGAGCCCCAGCATTTT.

The V call is TRBV23-1, the J call TRBJ1-1, with 9 bases identical to TRBD1. TRBV23-1 is identified as an open reading frame with a role that is uncertain. The CDR3 is 13 residues long. The junction had 6 bases not matched to a gene; V was cut back by 6 bases and J by 7 bases. The CDR3 coding sequence is TGCGCCAGCAGAACACAGGGGGCCGATGAAGCTTTCTTT. It codes for CASRTQGADEAFF.

The rearrangement uses TRBV11-1 and TRBJ1-1; D may be TRBD1 (6 bases). The CDR3 spans 16 residues. Germline V gives CDR1 SGHAT, CDR2 FQDESV (reference sequence). V lost 5 bases, J lost 4 bases, and 20 bases lay in between. In DNA form, the CDR3 reads TGTGCCAGCAGCCTGACAGGAAATAGCCGGGGCACTGAAGCTTTCTTT. This translates into CASSLTGNSRGTEAFF.

The chain joins TRBV4-1 to TRBJ2-7, with 8 bases aligning to TRBD2. Germline assignment: CDR1 MGHRA and CDR2 YSYEKL. This CDR3 comprises 14 residues. The ends lost 1 base at V and 1 base at J; junction bases unmatched: 0. The CDR3 DNA follows: TGCGCCAGCAGCCAAGCGGGAGGGTCCTACGAGCAGTACTTC. As protein: CASSQAGGSYEQYF.

J is TRBJ2-6 and V is TRBV19, with 9 bases that match TRBD2. Germline CDR1 reads LNHDA; CDR2 reads SQIVND (reference sequence). This CDR3 has 17 residues. V gave up 8 bases and J gave up 0 bases; unmatched junction bases: 8. CDR3 amino acids: CASRGGATLSGANVLTF. The CDR3 DNA reads as TGTGCCAGTCGCGGGGGGGCTACCCTCTCTGGGGCCAACGTCCTGACTTTC.